This T cell receptor beta chain was observed in a study of brain T cells in children with intractable seizures. Trimming took 2 bases from V and 6 from J; bases not matched to a gene: 2. This CDR3 is 14 amino acids long. Germline assignment: CDR1 SQVTM and CDR2 ANQGSEA. In regard to this clone: What it binds is unknown.

General study points: Each case's top public CDR3 resembled known HCMV, EBV or influenza A CDR3s. Absence of clones before surgery may stem from lower sequencing depth.

Produced via immunoSEQ multiplex PCR; TCRdb's table is partial and in-frame only. The sample includes fewer than 9,500 clones, around 69% of them seen just once. Only cases whose brain tissue showed the highest T cell transcript signatures were sequenced. Before surgery, patients took at least one anti-epileptic drug. The receptor was isolated from a boy younger than two with tuberous sclerosis and intractable seizures. Here the sequenced sample was resected brain tissue, taken at surgery. This chain connects TRBV29-1 to TRBJ2-2, with 11 nucleotides matching TRBD2. CDR3: CSVETSGSPGELFF. As DNA, the CDR3 is TGCAGCGTTGAAACTAGCGGGAGCCCCGGGGAGCTGTTTTTT.